This T cell receptor beta chain derives from a study of blood T cells in healthy people across ages. The CDR3 loop spans 16 amino acids. Germline-derived CDR1 and CDR2 are SGDLS and YYNGEE. V lost 4 bases and J lost 0; bases outside the gene matches: 4. The authors ran a second PCR of about 7 to 12 cycles using a sample-barcoded 5' primer and a J-beta primer mix. Via MiXCR, TCRdb re-called the 5' RACE reads, giving one row per CDR3 protein. The table includes 950,000 to 1,200,000 distinct CDR3 sequences, roughly two fifths detected once. The genes are TRBV9 and TRBJ2-3; TRBD1 matches at 11 bases. This TCR was recovered from a man aged 18 to 30 in good health. Material: blood. The CDR3 is CASSPGTGGSTDTQYF. CDR3 bases: TGTGCCAGCAGCCCCGGGACAGGGGGGAGCACAGATACGCAGTATTTT.